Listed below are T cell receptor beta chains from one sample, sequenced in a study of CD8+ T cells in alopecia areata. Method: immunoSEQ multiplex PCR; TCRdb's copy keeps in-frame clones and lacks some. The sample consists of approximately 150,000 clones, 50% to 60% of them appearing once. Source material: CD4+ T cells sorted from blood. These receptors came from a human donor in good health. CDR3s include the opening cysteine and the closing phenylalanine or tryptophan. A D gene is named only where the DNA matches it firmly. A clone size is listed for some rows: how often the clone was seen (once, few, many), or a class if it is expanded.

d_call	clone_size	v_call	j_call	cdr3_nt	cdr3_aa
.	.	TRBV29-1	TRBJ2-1	TGCAGCGGACTTGGACAGGGCGCGGGAGGGGTTTGGAATGAGCAGTTCTTC	CSGLGQGAGGVWNEQFF
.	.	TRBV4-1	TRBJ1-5	TGCGCCAGCAGCCAAGAAGGGGGGACTTATCAGCCCCAGCATTTT	CASSQEGGTYQPQHF
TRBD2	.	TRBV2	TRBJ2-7	TGTGCCAGCAGCTATTGGTCTAGCGGGAACTCCGAGCAGTACTTC	CASSYWSSGNSEQYF
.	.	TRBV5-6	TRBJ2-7	TGTGCCAGCAGCTTAGGTACAGGGACCTACGAGCAGTACTTC	CASSLGTGTYEQYF
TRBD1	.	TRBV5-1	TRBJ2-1	TGCGCCAGCAGCTTGGCACAGGGGGTAGCCGGTGAGCAGTTCTTC	CASSLAQGVAGEQFF
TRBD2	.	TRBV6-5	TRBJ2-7	TGTGCCAGCAGGCGACTAGCGGCATACGAGCAGTACTTC	CASRRLAAYEQYF
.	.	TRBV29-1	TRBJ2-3	TGCAGCGTTGTAGGATCGGGATTTAGCACAGATACGCAGTATTTT	CSVVGSGFSTDTQYF
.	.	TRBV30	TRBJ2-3	TGTGCCTGGTCGAGGGGTAGCACAGATACGCAGTATTTT	CAWSRGSTDTQYF
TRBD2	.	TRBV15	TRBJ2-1	TGTGCCACCAGCAGAGGGACTAGCGGGAACAATGAGCAGTTCTTC	CATSRGTSGNNEQFF
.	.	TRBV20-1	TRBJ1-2	TGCGTAGGAGCTAACTATGGCTACACCTTC	CVGANYGYTF
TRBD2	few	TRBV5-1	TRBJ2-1	TGCGCCAGCAGCTTGGACCCTAGCGGGTTTTACAATGAGCAGTTCTTC	CASSLDPSGFYNEQFF
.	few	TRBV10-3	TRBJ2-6	TGTGCCATCAGTGCACGATCTGGGGCCAACGTCCTGACTTTC	CAISARSGANVLTF
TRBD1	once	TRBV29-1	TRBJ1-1	TGCAGCGTAGGTCCCGGGACAGGGAGGGCCACTGAAGCTTTCTTT	CSVGPGTGRATEAFF
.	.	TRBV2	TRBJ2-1	TGTGCCAGCAGTGAAGTACAGAATGGATTGGAGCAGTTCTTC	CASSEVQNGLEQFF
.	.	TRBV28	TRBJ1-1	TGTGCCAGCAGTTCACCCCAAGCTTTCTTT	CASSSPQAFF
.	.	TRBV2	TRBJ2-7	TGTGCCAGCCGCATGAGCCCCTACGAGCAGTACTTC	CASRMSPYEQYF
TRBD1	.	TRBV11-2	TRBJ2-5	TGTGCCAGCAGCGGTTACAGGGGGCCTTGGGAGACCCAGTACTTC	CASSGYRGPWETQYF
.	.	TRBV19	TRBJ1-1	TGTGCCAGTAGTATAAGGGGCGGTAACACTGAAGCTTTCTTT	CASSIRGGNTEAFF
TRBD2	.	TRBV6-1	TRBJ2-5	TGTGCCAGCAGCCACGGACTAGTAGGGGAGACCCAGTACTTC	CASSHGLVGETQYF
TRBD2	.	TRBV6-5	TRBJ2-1	TGTGCCAGCAGTGGGGGACTAGGCAATGAGCAGTTCTTC	CASSGGLGNEQFF
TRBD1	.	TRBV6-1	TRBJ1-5	TGTGCCAGCAGTGCGCAGGGGGTACATCAGCCCCAGCATTTT	CASSAQGVHQPQHF
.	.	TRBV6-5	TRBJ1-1	TGTGCCAGCAGTTGGATGGGACAAACGAACACTGAAGCTTTCTTT	CASSWMGQTNTEAFF
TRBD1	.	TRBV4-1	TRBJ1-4	TGCGCCAGCAGCCGGGGACAGGGGTTGCGTGAAAAACTGTTTTTT	CASSRGQGLREKLFF
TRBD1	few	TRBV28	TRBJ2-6	TGTGCCAGCAGCGGGCAGGGGGCGCCTGGGGCCAACGTCCTGACTTTC	CASSGQGAPGANVLTF
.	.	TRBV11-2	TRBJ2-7	TGTGCCAGCAGCGCCGCTAGAAGAGCCTACGAGCAGTACTTC	CASSAARRAYEQYF
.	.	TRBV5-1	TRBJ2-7	TGCGCCAGCAGCTTGTCCTGGACTACCTACGAGCAGTACTTC	CASSLSWTTYEQYF
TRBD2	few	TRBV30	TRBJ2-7	TGTGCCTGGAGTGTAACCAGCGGGAGCCCCCAAGTTCGGTACTTC	CAWSVTSGSPQVRYF
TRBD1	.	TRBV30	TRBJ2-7	TGTGCCTGGAGTGCCCCACCGGGGACAGGTAAATACGAGCAGTACTTC	CAWSAPPGTGKYEQYF
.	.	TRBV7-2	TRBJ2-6	TGTGCCAGCAGCCGAAGACCCTCTGGGGCCAACGTCCTGACTTTC	CASSRRPSGANVLTF
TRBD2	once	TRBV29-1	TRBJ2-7	TGCAGCGTCCTCGGGGGGAACTACGAGCAGTACTTC	CSVLGGNYEQYF
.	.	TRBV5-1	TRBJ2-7	TGCGCCAGCAGTCCCAGGGAGGAGGGCTACGAGCAGTACTTC	CASSPREEGYEQYF
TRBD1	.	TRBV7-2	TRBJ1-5	TGTGCCAGCAGCGAACAGGGGCACAATCAGCCCCAGCATTTT	CASSEQGHNQPQHF
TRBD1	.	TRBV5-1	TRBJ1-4	TGCGCCAGCAGCGGTGGACAGGGGGAAAATGAAAAACTGTTTTTT	CASSGGQGENEKLFF
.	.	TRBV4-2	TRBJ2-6	TGTGCCAGCAGCCAACCACAGTGGGCAGGGTCTGGGGCCAACGTCCTGACTTTC	CASSQPQWAGSGANVLTF
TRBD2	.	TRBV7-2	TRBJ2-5	TGTGCCAGCAGTCGTGGGGGGGGAGAGACCCGGTACTTC	CASSRGGGETRYF
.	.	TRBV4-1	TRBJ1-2	TGCGCCAGCAGCCAAGGTCGGGGGTATGGCTACACCTTC	CASSQGRGYGYTF
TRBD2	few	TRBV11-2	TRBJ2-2	TGTGCCAGCAGCCGAGGTCTAGCGGGGGCCGGGGAGCTGTTTTTT	CASSRGLAGAGELFF
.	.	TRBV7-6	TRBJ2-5	TGTGCCAGCAACCCAGTGCCCGTTTCGGGGGAGACCCAGTACTTC	CASNPVPVSGETQYF
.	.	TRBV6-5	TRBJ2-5	TGTGCCAGCAGACAGGGAACCTCTAAAGAGACCCAGTACTTC	CASRQGTSKETQYF
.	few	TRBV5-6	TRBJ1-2	TGTGCCAGCAGCTTGGAGAGGAGTGATATTCGAGGCTACACCTTC	CASSLERSDIRGYTF
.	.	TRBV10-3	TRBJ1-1	TGTGCCATCAGTGAGGGGGTCGGTGAAGCTTTCTTT	CAISEGVGEAFF
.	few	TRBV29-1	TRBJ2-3	TGCAGCCCCCTCGGACCCGGGCCAGATACGCAGTATTTT	CSPLGPGPDTQYF
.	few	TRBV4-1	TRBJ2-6	TGCGCCAGCAGCCAAGGGGGCAGGGGGAGGACTGGGGCCAACGTCCTGACTTTC	CASSQGGRGRTGANVLTF
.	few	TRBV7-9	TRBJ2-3	TGTGCCAGCAGCTTGGCGGGATCCTTCACAGATACGCAGTATTTT	CASSLAGSFTDTQYF
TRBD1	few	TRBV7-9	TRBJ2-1	TGTGCCAGCGGGGAACAGGGGGGTGAGCAGTTCTTC	CASGEQGGEQFF
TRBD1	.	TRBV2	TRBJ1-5	TGTGCCAGCAAGTCAGACAGGGTGCGCAATCAGCCCCAGCATTTT	CASKSDRVRNQPQHF
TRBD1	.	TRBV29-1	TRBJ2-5	TGCAGCGTTGGTCAGGGGGTCCAAGAGACCCAGTACTTC	CSVGQGVQETQYF
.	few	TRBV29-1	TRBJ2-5	TGCAGCGCCTCCGCAGGGCAAGAGACCCAGTACTTC	CSASAGQETQYF
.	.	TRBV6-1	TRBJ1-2	TGTGCCAGCAACCGAGGGACCGCCGGCTACACCTTC	CASNRGTAGYTF
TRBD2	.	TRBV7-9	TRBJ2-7	TGTGCCAGCAGCCCGGGACTAGCGGGAGGGTCGGGGCAGTACTTC	CASSPGLAGGSGQYF
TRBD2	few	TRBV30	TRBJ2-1	TGTGCCTGGAGGCAGACTAGCGGGGGTTTTAATGAGCAGTTCTTC	CAWRQTSGGFNEQFF
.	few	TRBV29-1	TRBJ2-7	TGCAGCGTAGACCGGGACGGGGTATTTGGGGAGCAGTACTTC	CSVDRDGVFGEQYF
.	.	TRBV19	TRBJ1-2	TGTGCCAGTAGTACCCCTCGGGTTGGGGACAACTATGGCTACACCTTC	CASSTPRVGDNYGYTF